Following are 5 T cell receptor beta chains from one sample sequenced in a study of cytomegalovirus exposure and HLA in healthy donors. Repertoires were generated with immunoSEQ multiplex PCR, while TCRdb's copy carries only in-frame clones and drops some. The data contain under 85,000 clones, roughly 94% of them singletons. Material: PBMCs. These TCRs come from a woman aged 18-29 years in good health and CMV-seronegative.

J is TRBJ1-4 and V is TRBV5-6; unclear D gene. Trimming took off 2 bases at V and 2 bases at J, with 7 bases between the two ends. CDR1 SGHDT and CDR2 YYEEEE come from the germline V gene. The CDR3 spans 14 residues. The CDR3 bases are TGTGCCAGCAGCTTAGAGTTGACTAATGAAAAACTGTTTTTT. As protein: CASSLELTNEKLFF.

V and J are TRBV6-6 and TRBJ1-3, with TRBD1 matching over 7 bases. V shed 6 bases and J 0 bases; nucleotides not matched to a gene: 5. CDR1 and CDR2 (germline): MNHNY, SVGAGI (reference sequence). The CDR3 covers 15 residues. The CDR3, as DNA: TGTGCCAGCAGCCGGACAGGCCTCTCTGGAAACACCATATATTTT. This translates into CASSRTGLSGNTIYF.

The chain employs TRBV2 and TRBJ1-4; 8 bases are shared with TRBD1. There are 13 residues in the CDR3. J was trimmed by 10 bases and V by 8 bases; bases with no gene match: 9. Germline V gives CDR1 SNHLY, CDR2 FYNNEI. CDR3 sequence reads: CASQGAERGKLFF. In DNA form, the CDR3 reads TGTGCCAGCCAGGGGGCGGAGAGGGGAAAACTGTTTTTT.

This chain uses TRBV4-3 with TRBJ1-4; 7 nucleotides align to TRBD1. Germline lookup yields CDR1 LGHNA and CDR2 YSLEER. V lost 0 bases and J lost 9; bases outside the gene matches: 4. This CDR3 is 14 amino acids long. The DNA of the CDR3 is TGCGCCAGCAGCCAAGATTACAGGGGTAAAAAACTGTTTTTT. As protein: CASSQDYRGKKLFF.

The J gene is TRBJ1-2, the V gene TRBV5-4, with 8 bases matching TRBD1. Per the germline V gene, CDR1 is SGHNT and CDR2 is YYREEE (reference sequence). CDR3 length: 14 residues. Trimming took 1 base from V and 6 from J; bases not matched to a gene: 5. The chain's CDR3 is CASSLTGGVDGYTF. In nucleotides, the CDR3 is TGTGCCAGCAGCTTGACAGGGGGTGTTGATGGCTACACCTTC.